The present entry profiles one T cell receptor (beta chain) with its context. Its specificity is unknown. Germline loops: CDR1 DFQATT, CDR2 SNEGSKA (reference sequence). With 0 bases removed from V and 0 bases from J, the gap between germline ends came to 21 bases. The length of the CDR3 is 18 residues. The data belong to a study of blood T cells in healthy people across ages. Study details: Every two T cells gave about one barcoded beta molecule via template switching. General study points: Shifts in expanded clonotypes may have been confounded by donor CMV status, which was unknown.

Together with a sample-barcoded 5' primer, a J-beta primer mix was included in a second PCR lasting roughly 6 to 12 cycles. Each sample provided no less than 3 million CDR3-containing paired-end reads. In TCRdb, the 5' RACE reads were re-called with MiXCR into one record per CDR3 protein. The top ten hold approximately 7% of the sample, which has about 1.4 million distinct CDR3 sequences, around 59% seen once. The chain is built from TRBV20-1 and TRBJ2-7; D might be TRBD1 or TRBD2, each matching 6 bases. This clonotype originated in a man in his late teens or twenties in good health. Sequenced sample: blood. The CDR3, as DNA: TGCAGTGCTAGAGAGGAGGGGGGTTTGGGACTTATCTCCTACGAGCAGTACTTC. Protein: CSAREEGGLGLISYEQYF.